Below are 4 T cell receptor beta chains sequenced from a single sample in a study of long-term antiretroviral therapy in people with HIV. Researchers ran immunoSEQ v3.0 at survey level. Sequenced by immunoSEQ multiplex PCR; TCRdb stores in-frame clones only, minus some. The sample consists of around 13,000 clones, roughly 80% of them appearing once. Source: unsorted PBMCs, taken 0.5 years before starting antiretroviral therapy. Receptor source: a woman aged 40 to 49 with HIV.

This chain joins TRBV29-1 and TRBJ1-3; no clear D gene. The CDR3 contains 15 residues. V shed 4 bases and J shed 4 bases, with 17 bases lying between them. The germline CDR1 and CDR2 sequences are SQVTM and ANQGSEA. CDR3 DNA sequence: TGCAGCGTTGTCCTAATGAGTCAGGCCGGAAACACCATATATTTT. Its translation is CSVVLMSQAGNTIYF.

This clone has just a few counts. The chain recombines TRBV7-9 with TRBJ1-4; D unresolved. The CDR3 sequence is 13 residues long. The germline V and J ends were trimmed by 5 bases and 6 bases, with 10 bases remaining between them. Per the germline V gene, CDR1 is SEHNR and CDR2 is FQNEAQ (reference sequence). Here the CDR3 DNA reads TGTGCCAGCAGCACCCGGAGTTATGAAAAACTGTTTTTT. It encodes CASSTRSYEKLFF.

The J gene is TRBJ1-1, the V gene TRBV7-9; tentatively, D is TRBD1 (5 bases). Trimming left V 5 bases short and J 6 bases short, with 10 bases between. Germline CDR1 and CDR2: SEHNR and FQNEAQ (reference sequence). The CDR3 consists of 12 residues. CDR3 sequence reads: CASSGGVAEAFF. The CDR3 region has the DNA TGTGCCAGCAGCGGGGGGGTTGCTGAAGCTTTCTTT.

This clone was detected a few times. V usage is TRBV27 and J usage is TRBJ1-5, with D perhaps matching TRBD1 (6 bases). CDR3 size: 15 residues. V lost 5 bases and J 0 bases, leaving 11 bases between the germline ends. Germline lookup yields CDR1 MNHEY and CDR2 SMNVEV (reference sequence). The CDR3 here is CASSEQGYSNQPQHF. The CDR3 nucleotides read TGTGCCAGCAGTGAACAGGGATATAGCAATCAGCCCCAGCATTTT.